This T cell receptor beta chain is drawn from a study of blood T cells in healthy people across ages. CDR1 KGHSH and CDR2 LQKENI come from the germline V gene. The CDR3 runs to 15 residues. Trimming cost V 2 bases and J 0 bases, with 8 bases left between them. Study results and limitations: Higher diversity, along with more naive CD4+ cells, distinguished long-lived donors from aged donors.

With regard to this clonotype: The antigen is not known.

A sample-barcoded 5' primer and a J-beta primer mix were used in a second PCR of roughly 7 to 11 cycles. TCRdb re-analysed the 5' RACE reads in MiXCR, keeping a single row per CDR3 protein. In the table there are about 1.7 million distinct CDR3 sequences, roughly 30% of which are singletons. The sequenced sample consisted of blood. The chain links TRBV18 to TRBJ1-3; no definite D call. The TCR comes from a woman in her twenties or thirties in good health. The CDR3 is CASSPYGGSGNTIYF. The CDR3, as DNA: TGTGCCAGCTCACCATACGGCGGCTCTGGAAACACCATATATTTT.